A single sample is the source of the 32 T cell receptor beta chains below, sequenced in a study of T cell responses to AZD1222 COVID-19 vaccine. Sequenced by immunoSEQ multiplex PCR; TCRdb stores in-frame clones only, minus some. In the table there are around 84,000 clones, about 90% of which are singletons. Sample: peripheral blood, taken on day 0 of MenACWY control vaccination. Source of these receptors: an adult in good health.

A single count supports this clone. The CDR3 bases are TGTGCCAGTACCCGGGACAGCTCTTATCAGCCCCAGCATTTT. The encoded protein is CASTRDSSYQPQHF. V gene TRBV19 combines with J gene TRBJ1-5; 7 bases align to TRBD1. CDR1 and CDR2 (germline): LNHDA, SQIVND (reference sequence). This CDR3 has 14 amino acids. Trimming removed 7 bases from V and 5 bases from J; junction bases left unmatched: 8.

The J gene is TRBJ1-5, the V gene TRBV19, with TRBD1 matching over 7 bases. The CDR3 loop spans 16 amino acids. In germline, CDR1 is LNHDA, CDR2 SQIVND (reference sequence). Trimming cost V 6 bases and J 1 base; bases outside gene matches: 9. CDR3 region: CASRLAGGRSNQPQHF. The CDR3 nucleotides read TGTGCCAGTAGATTGGCAGGGGGAAGGAGCAATCAGCCCCAGCATTTT.

There are a few counts of this clone. The J gene is TRBJ1-1, the V gene TRBV29-1; a possible D gene is TRBD1 (5 bases). The CDR3 covers 13 residues. The V end lost 7 bases, the J end lost 3 bases, and 15 bases lay between the germline ends. Looked up from germline, CDR1 is SQVTM and CDR2 is ANQGSEA. The CDR3 protein is CSAGGVVDTEAFF. The CDR3 DNA reads TGCAGCGCTGGAGGGGTAGTAGACACTGAAGCTTTCTTT.

The V gene is TRBV25-1, the J gene TRBJ2-3; 9 nucleotides agree with TRBD1. The CDR3 is 12 residues long. Trimming cost V 7 bases and J 6 bases; bases outside gene matches: 2. Looked up from germline, CDR1 is MGHDK and CDR2 is SYGVNS. CDR3 bases: TGTGCCAGCAACGGACAGGGGGATACGCAGTATTTT. Its translation is CASNGQGDTQYF. The variable domain in full, completed from reference TRBV25-1 and TRBJ2-3, reads EADIYQTPRYLVIGTGKKITLECSQTMGHDKMYWYQQDPGMELHLIHYSYGVNSTEKGDLSSESTVSRIRTEHFPLTLESARPSHTSQYLCASNGQGDTQYFGPGTRLTVL.

The chain joins TRBV5-1 to TRBJ1-1, with 7 bases that match TRBD1. Looked up from germline, CDR1 is SGHRS and CDR2 is YFSETQ. J was trimmed by 1 base and V by 5 bases; bases with no gene match: 5. The length of the CDR3 is 14 residues. Here the CDR3 DNA reads TGCGCCAGCAGAGGGGACAGACAGAACACTGAAGCTTTCTTT. Translating gives CASRGDRQNTEAFF.

The chain recombines TRBV6-5 with TRBJ1-2; no reliable D call. V was clipped by 5 bases and J by 0 bases, with 7 bases between them. The CDR3 consists of 13 residues. Germline CDR1 reads MNHEY; CDR2 reads SVGAGI. The CDR3 coding sequence is TGTGCCAGCAGTCCCGGAGCTAACTATGGCTACACCTTC. The encoded protein is CASSPGANYGYTF.

The chain's CDR3 is CASSLTRANGYTF. DNA of the CDR3: TGTGCCAGCAGTTTAACCAGGGCTAATGGCTACACCTTC. The V and J genes are TRBV28 and TRBJ1-2, with D tentatively TRBD1 (5 bases). The germline V and J ends were trimmed by 2 bases and 6 bases, with 10 bases remaining between them. Germline CDR1 is MDHEN and CDR2 is SYDVKM. CDR3 size: 13 residues.

V is TRBV9 and J is TRBJ1-6, with 7 bases matching TRBD1. This CDR3 spans 17 amino acids. Germline CDR1 and CDR2: SGDLS and YYNGEE. Losses at the gene ends were 1 base for V and 3 bases for J; bases not matched to a gene: 7. The CDR3 spells CASSVTAGGDYNSPLHF. The CDR3 bases are TGTGCCAGCAGCGTAACGGCAGGGGGGGACTATAATTCACCCCTCCACTTT.

The chain has TRBV29-1 and TRBJ1-2; 9 bases map to TRBD1. The CDR3 length is 12 residues. Trimming took 7 bases from V and 7 from J; bases not matched to a gene: 7. CDR1 SQVTM and CDR2 ANQGSEA come from the germline V gene. The chain's CDR3 is CSALQGAGGYTF. CDR3 DNA: TGCAGCGCCCTACAGGGGGCGGGTGGCTACACCTTC. The whole variable domain, remainder taken from reference TRBV29-1 and TRBJ1-2, is SAVISQKPSRDICQRGTSLTIQCQVDSQVTMMFWYRQQPGQSLTLIATANQGSEATYESGFVIDKFPISRPNLTFSTLTVSNMSPEDSSIYLCSALQGAGGYTFGSGTRLTVV.

This chain links TRBV6-1 with TRBJ2-7, with 9 bases that match TRBD2. Unmatched junction bases numbered 7, after V lost 2 bases and J lost 2 bases. CDR1 is MNHNS, CDR2 SASEGT, per germline. The length of the CDR3 is 16 residues. The chain's CDR3 is CASSERVIAGAYEQYF. For the CDR3, the DNA is TGTGCCAGCAGTGAACGGGTGATAGCGGGGGCCTACGAGCAGTACTTC.

This chain uses TRBV21-1 with TRBJ2-1; the table's D call, TRBD1, has no DNA check behind it. TRBV21-1 represents a pseudogene. The CDR3 contains 17 residues. This chain's CDR3 is CASSKEEGDRGPTEQFF. The CDR3 DNA reads TGTGCCAGCAGCAAAGAAGAGGGGGACAGGGGGCCGACTGAGCAGTTCTTC.

The chain links TRBV6-5 to TRBJ2-3; 12 bases match TRBD2. Germline-derived CDR1 and CDR2 are MNHEY and SVGAGI. There are 15 residues in the CDR3. The V gene end was trimmed by 4 bases and the J gene end by 3 bases; junction bases not matched to a gene: 2. As DNA, the CDR3 is TGTGCCAGCAGTTCTAGCGGGGGGGGAACAGATACGCAGTATTTT. This encodes CASSSSGGGTDTQYF.

V and J are TRBV9 and TRBJ1-1; 7 nucleotides match TRBD1. The CDR3 consists of 14 residues. From germline, CDR1 is SGDLS and CDR2 YYNGEE. V gave up 4 bases and J gave up 3 bases; unmatched junction bases: 6. The CDR3 loop is CASSFQGDHTEAFF. CDR3 nucleotides: TGTGCCAGCAGCTTCCAGGGGGATCACACTGAAGCTTTCTTT.

The chain employs TRBV6-2 or TRBV6-3 and TRBJ2-1, with a tentative D call TRBD2 (5 bases). The CDR3 contains 15 residues. Germline V CDR1 and CDR2: MNHEY, SVGEGT. The ends were cut back, 3 bases at V and 2 bases at J, with 11 bases in the middle. CDR3 protein: CASSYGGPPYNEQFF. CDR3 DNA sequence: TGTGCCAGCAGTTATGGCGGGCCTCCCTACAATGAGCAGTTCTTC.

The chain combines TRBV28 with TRBJ2-7, with 9 positions matching TRBD1. Germline CDR1 and CDR2: MDHEN and SYDVKM. V shed 5 bases and J 4 bases; nucleotides not matched to a gene: 12. The CDR3 runs 16 residues. In nucleotides, the CDR3 is TGTGCCAGCAGTATAGTCGACAGGGGGAACATTTACGAGCAGTACTTC. Its translation: CASSIVDRGNIYEQYF.

The chain uses TRBV5-1 and TRBJ1-2; D is unclear. CDR3 length equals 13 residues. Between the trimmed V and J ends, which lost 0 bases and 3 bases, there was a span of 6 bases. Germline V gene sequence: CDR1 SGHRS, CDR2 YFSETQ. CDR3 sequence (DNA): TGCGCCAGCAGCTTGGCGGAGGACTATGGCTACACCTTC. Translated, it gives CASSLAEDYGYTF.

The CDR3 protein is CASSPKLGTSGAYEQYF. CDR3 in DNA: TGTGCCAGCTCACCAAAACTGGGGACTAGCGGGGCCTACGAGCAGTACTTC. The V call is TRBV18, the J call TRBJ2-7; 13 nucleotides agree with TRBD2. This CDR3 has 17 residues. Unmatched junction bases numbered 6, after V lost 2 bases and J lost 2 bases. Germline V gives CDR1 KGHSH, CDR2 LQKENI. The full variable domain, with the rest looked up from reference TRBV18 and TRBJ2-7, is NAGVMQNPRHLVRRRGQEARLRCSPMKGHSHVYWYRQLPEEGLKFMVYLQKENIIDESGMPKERFSAEFPKEGPSILRIQQVVRGDSAAYFCASSPKLGTSGAYEQYFGPGTRLTVT.

This sequence joins TRBV2 and TRBJ2-7; 9 nucleotides line up with TRBD2. Germline values: CDR1 SNHLY, CDR2 FYNNEI. The CDR3 totals 15 residues. V gave up 2 bases and J gave up 4 bases; unmatched junction bases: 6. The CDR3 spells CASSEQAGGGYEQYF. CDR3 nucleotides: TGTGCCAGCAGTGAACAAGCGGGGGGCGGGTACGAGCAGTACTTC.

This clone appeared once. In nucleotides, the CDR3 is TGTGCCAGCAATGACAGGGGCATTTCACCCCTCCACTTT. It encodes CASNDRGISPLHF. The rearrangement links TRBV2 to TRBJ1-6; 8 bases agree with TRBD1. Germline-derived CDR1 and CDR2 are SNHLY and FYNNEI. The junction had 5 bases not matched to a gene; V was cut back by 7 bases and J by 9 bases. The CDR3 is made up of 13 amino acids.

This chain connects TRBV6-5 to TRBJ1-4, with 10 bases matching TRBD1. The CDR3 consists of 14 residues. V was clipped by 6 bases and J by 10 bases; unmatched bases: 8. The germline V gene encodes CDR1 MNHEY and CDR2 SVGAGI. The CDR3 spells CASRAGQGRRKLFF. For the CDR3, the DNA is TGTGCCAGCAGGGCGGGACAGGGGAGGAGAAAACTGTTTTTT.

V is TRBV5-1 and J is TRBJ2-7; either TRBD1 or TRBD2 may fit D (5 bases each). The V end lost 0 bases, the J end lost 6 bases, and 19 bases lay between the germline ends. Germline-derived CDR1 and CDR2 are SGHRS and YFSETQ. The CDR3 contains 16 residues. The CDR3 DNA sequence: TGCGCCAGCAGCTTGGTAGGAGAGGGGTTGATCGTCGAGCAGTACTTC. Protein product: CASSLVGEGLIVEQYF. Full variable domain (rest looked up from reference TRBV5-1 and TRBJ2-7): KAGVTQTPRYLIKTRGQQVTLSCSPISGHRSVSWYQQTPGQGLQFLFEYFSETQRNKGNFPGRFSGRQFSNSRSEMNVSTLELGDSALYLCASSLVGEGLIVEQYFGPGTRLTVT.

The gene calls are TRBV11-1 and TRBJ1-2, with TRBD1 identical over 7 bases. The CDR3 totals 16 residues. V gave up 5 bases and J gave up 4 bases; unmatched junction bases: 13. Germline CDR1 SGHAT, CDR2 FQDESV (reference sequence). As DNA, the CDR3 is TGTGCCAGCAGCCTCGGCATGGGACAGAGCAGCTATGGCTACACCTTC. As protein: CASSLGMGQSSYGYTF.

This chain links TRBV15 with TRBJ1-3; a weak D match, TRBD1 (5 bases). Per germline, CDR1 LNHNV and CDR2 YYDKDF (reference sequence). V dropped 4 bases and J dropped 5 bases, with 21 bases sitting between them. The CDR3 has 17 residues. In DNA, the CDR3 is TGTGCCACCAGCAATCAGGCAGGGAACCTCCTTCGAAACACCATATATTTT. Protein: CATSNQAGNLLRNTIYF.

V is TRBV21-1 and J is TRBJ1-2; the table's D call, TRBD1, was not checked against the DNA. TRBV21-1 is a pseudogene locus. This CDR3 has 17 amino acids. The CDR3 reads CASSKGGRTHSNYGYTF. CDR3 bases: TGTGCCAGCAGCAAAGGAGGTAGGACACACTCAAACTATGGCTACACCTTC.

The J gene is TRBJ1-2, the V gene TRBV5-4; maybe TRBD1 (5 bases). This CDR3 has 15 residues. The germline CDR1 and CDR2 sequences are SGHNT and YYREEE (reference sequence). V was cut by 4 bases and J by 7 bases, with 20 bases left in between. In nucleotides, the CDR3 is TGTGCCAGCAGCCCCGGCCCGGGGGGAGTCGCTGGCTACACCTTC. Protein product: CASSPGPGGVAGYTF.

The chain combines TRBV6-2 or TRBV6-3 with TRBJ2-2; 7 nucleotides align to TRBD1. Germline CDR1 reads MNHEY; CDR2 reads SVGEGT. This CDR3 is 17 amino acids long. Trimming took 4 bases from V and 1 from J; bases not matched to a gene: 9. The CDR3 DNA is TGTGCCAGCAGTTGGGACAGAATTACCCAGAACACCGGGGAGCTGTTTTTT. This sequence encodes CASSWDRITQNTGELFF.

The gene calls are TRBV19 and TRBJ1-1; perhaps TRBD1 as D (5 bases). Per germline, CDR1 LNHDA and CDR2 SQIVND (reference sequence). The CDR3 is 15 residues long. V shed 3 bases and J shed 4 bases, with 15 bases lying between them. This CDR3 is CASSIMAGWATEAFF. CDR3 nucleotide sequence: TGTGCCAGTAGTATTATGGCAGGGTGGGCCACTGAAGCTTTCTTT.

Here the CDR3 reads CASSRDWANEQFF. DNA of the CDR3: TGTGCCAGCAGCAGGGACTGGGCCAATGAGCAGTTCTTC. The V call is TRBV5-5, the J call TRBJ2-1, with TRBD2 as a possible D gene (6 bases). Deletions cut 4 bases from V and 6 bases from J, with 11 bases between. The CDR3 spans 13 residues. From germline, CDR1 is SGHKS and CDR2 YYEKEE (reference sequence).

The V and J genes are TRBV5-8 and TRBJ2-3; 10 bases fit TRBD2. The J segment lost 2 bases and the V segment lost 4 bases, leaving 7 bases of the junction unmatched. Germline V gene data show CDR1 as SGHTS and CDR2 as YDEGEE. The CDR3 runs 16 residues. The CDR3 DNA reads TGTGCCAGCAGCACGCGGACTAGCGGAGACACAGATACGCAGTATTTT. Translation gives CASSTRTSGDTDTQYF.

V is TRBV12-3 or TRBV12-4 and J is TRBJ1-6; D might be TRBD1 (5 bases). CDR3 length: 13 residues. V lost 5 bases to trimming and J lost 10 bases, with 12 bases between them. This CDR3 reads CASSPGTNSPLHF. The CDR3 nucleotides are TGTGCCAGCAGTCCCGGGACGAACTCACCCCTCCACTTT.

This clone occurred once. The chain combines TRBV9 with TRBJ1-4; 9 nucleotides match TRBD1. The trim removed 3 bases at V and 7 bases at J, leaving 7 bases unmatched. Germline values: CDR1 SGDLS, CDR2 YYNGEE. The CDR3 is 15 amino acids. DNA of the CDR3: TGTGCCAGCAGCGCGAGGGGACAGGGTATTGAAAAACTGTTTTTT. Translated, it gives CASSARGQGIEKLFF.

This chain links TRBV5-1 with TRBJ1-2; maybe TRBD1 (5 bases). Germline CDR1 and CDR2: SGHRS and YFSETQ. The V and J ends lost 4 bases and 3 bases respectively, with 10 bases between them. The CDR3 runs to 13 residues. CDR3 region: CASSPDRYYGYTF. Written as DNA, the CDR3 is TGCGCCAGCAGCCCTGACAGATACTATGGCTACACCTTC.